The 13 T cell receptor beta chains in this list originate from one sample, sequenced in a study of T cells in Graves' hyperthyroidism and ophthalmopathy. The investigators amplified TCR beta CDR3 regions from RNA transcripts. A first-round RT-PCR of the TCR CDR3 used the HTBI primer set. In TCRdb, the multiplex PCR reads were re-called with MiXCR into one record per CDR3 protein. The sample consists of 560,000 or so distinct CDR3 sequences, 46% of them appearing once. The specimen was peripheral blood or thyroid tissue (not recorded which). The source of these receptors is a woman between 18 and 29 years old with Graves' hyperthyroidism.

This clonotype is a singleton in its sample. The genes are TRBV10-3 and TRBJ1-1; no reliable D call. Germline V gene data show CDR1 as ENHRY and CDR2 as SYGVKD. Trimming removed 5 bases at V and 6 bases at J, with 16 bases between. The CDR3 has 14 residues. The CDR3 region has the DNA TGTGCCATCAGTTCACCAGACTCATGGGCTGAAGCTTTCTTT. This gives the protein CAISSPDSWAEAFF.

This clonotype occurred a few times. The chain combines TRBV12-3 or TRBV12-4 with TRBJ1-1; 7 bases are a match to TRBD1. The CDR3 loop spans 16 amino acids. The ends lost 3 bases at V and 0 bases at J; junction bases unmatched: 7. The CDR3 here is CASSFDRAVMNTEAFF. In DNA, the CDR3 is TGTGCCAGCAGTTTTGACAGGGCAGTCATGAACACTGAAGCTTTCTTT.

V usage is TRBV19 and J usage is TRBJ1-1; maybe TRBD1 (5 bases). The V gene's germline CDR1 is LNHDA and CDR2 SQIVND (reference sequence). Between the trimmed V and J ends, which lost 5 bases and 0 bases, there was a span of 13 bases. The CDR3 runs 15 residues. In DNA form, the CDR3 reads TGTGCCAGTAGTCACCAGGACACCATGAACACTGAAGCTTTCTTT. Its translation: CASSHQDTMNTEAFF.

This chain joins TRBV5-1 and TRBJ1-1; D is perhaps TRBD1 (6 bases). The CDR3 consists of 12 residues. Germline V gene data show CDR1 as SGHRS and CDR2 as YFSETQ. The V end lost 4 bases, the J end lost 5 bases, and 9 bases lay between the germline ends. Written as DNA, the CDR3 is TGCGCCAGCAGCCCCGGACAGACTGAAGCTTTCTTT. This sequence encodes CASSPGQTEAFF.

A few counts support this clonotype. The chain uses TRBV12-3 or TRBV12-4 and TRBJ2-5; D gene ambiguous. Trimming removed 0 bases at V and 5 bases at J, with 7 bases between. There are 13 residues in the CDR3. DNA for the CDR3: TGTGCCAGCAGTTTAGCAGGGTTTGAGACCCAGTACTTC. Translation gives CASSLAGFETQYF.

The genes are TRBV11-2 and TRBJ2-7, with 8 nucleotides matching TRBD2. After removal of 3 bases from V and 3 bases from J, the junction contained 7 bases not matched to a gene. Germline V lookup: CDR1 SGHAT, CDR2 FQNNGV. This CDR3 has 15 amino acids. The CDR3 loop reads CASSFTSGEIYEQYF. The CDR3 DNA reads as TGTGCCAGCAGCTTTACTAGCGGAGAGATCTACGAGCAGTACTTC.

V is TRBV24-1 and J is TRBJ1-2; D ambiguous. CDR1 is KGHDR and CDR2 is SFDVKD in the germline V gene. The CDR3 has 11 amino acids. Trimming cost V 1 base and J 8 bases, with 4 bases left between them. CDR3 loop: CATSDFKGYTF. The CDR3 coding sequence is TGTGCCACCAGTGATTTTAAGGGCTACACCTTC.

This clonotype was recorded at least ten times. This rearrangement joins TRBV7-2 to TRBJ1-5, with D unclear. CDR1 SGHTA and CDR2 FQGNSA come from the germline V gene. CDR3 length: 15 amino acids. Trimming cost V 5 bases and J 3 bases, with 14 bases left between them. CDR3 DNA sequence: TGTGCCAGCAGCCGAGAATACAACGACAATCAGCCCCAGCATTTT. Its protein is CASSREYNDNQPQHF.

This clonotype came up many times. The chain combines TRBV12-3 or TRBV12-4 with TRBJ1-5; D is uncertain. The CDR3 totals 10 residues. V was trimmed by 6 bases and J by 9 bases, leaving 6 bases between them. This CDR3 is CASRATPQHF. CDR3 bases: TGTGCCAGCAGAGCCACGCCCCAGCATTTT.

V gene TRBV5-8 combines with J gene TRBJ2-7; D possibly corresponds to TRBD1 (7 bases). Germline V gene sequence: CDR1 SGHTS, CDR2 YDEGEE. This CDR3 comprises 15 residues. V was pared by 3 bases and J by 6 bases, with 19 bases between. The CDR3 spells CASSSAGGQRSEQYF. The CDR3 DNA follows: TGTGCCAGCAGCTCCGCCGGGGGACAGAGGTCCGAGCAGTACTTC.

The rearrangement links TRBV7-3 to TRBJ2-7, with a tentative D call TRBD2 (5 bases). This CDR3 contains 9 residues. V lost 4 bases to trimming and J lost 12 bases, with 7 bases between them. From germline, CDR1 is SGHTA and CDR2 FQGTGA. The CDR3 sequence is CASSSEGYF. Here the CDR3 DNA reads TGTGCCAGCAGCTCCGAGGGGTACTTC.

This sequence joins TRBV11-2 and TRBJ1-6; perhaps TRBD1 as D (6 bases). The CDR3 is 14 residues long. The V gene lost 5 bases and the J gene lost 10 bases, with 15 bases spanning the gap. Germline V CDR1 and CDR2: SGHAT, FQNNGV. The CDR3 loop reads CASSRGPGGSPLHF. CDR3 DNA sequence: TGTGCCAGCAGCCGGGGGCCAGGAGGATCACCCCTCCACTTT.

The CDR3 nucleotides are TGCGCCAGCAGCTCTGGACAGGGAGGGAATGAGCAGTTCTTC. It encodes CASSSGQGGNEQFF. The chain carries TRBV5-1 and TRBJ2-1; maybe TRBD1 (8 bases). This CDR3 spans 14 amino acids. Trimming stripped 3 bases from V and 7 bases from J, with 14 bases between. The germline gives CDR1 SGHRS, CDR2 YFSETQ.